This TCR beta chain appears in the sequencing data of a study of cytomegalovirus exposure and HLA in healthy donors. Both 60 Vbeta primers and 13 Jbeta primers went into the PCR. Using immunoSEQ multiplex PCR, the repertoire was profiled, and TCRdb retains in-frame clones only, with some absent. The data show 35,000 to 45,000 clones, approximately 86% seen once. After removal of 2 bases from V and 4 bases from J, the junction contained 1 base not matched to a gene. The CDR3 spans 13 residues. Germline V CDR1 and CDR2: GTSNPN, SVGIG (reference sequence). The specimen sequenced was PBMCs. The receptor's source is a young woman in good health and CMV-seropositive. The genes are TRBV30 and TRBJ1-5, with 8 bases that match TRBD1. The CDR3 DNA is TGTGCCTGGAGTCGACAGGGGAATCAGCCCCAGCATTTT. Translated: CAWSRQGNQPQHF.